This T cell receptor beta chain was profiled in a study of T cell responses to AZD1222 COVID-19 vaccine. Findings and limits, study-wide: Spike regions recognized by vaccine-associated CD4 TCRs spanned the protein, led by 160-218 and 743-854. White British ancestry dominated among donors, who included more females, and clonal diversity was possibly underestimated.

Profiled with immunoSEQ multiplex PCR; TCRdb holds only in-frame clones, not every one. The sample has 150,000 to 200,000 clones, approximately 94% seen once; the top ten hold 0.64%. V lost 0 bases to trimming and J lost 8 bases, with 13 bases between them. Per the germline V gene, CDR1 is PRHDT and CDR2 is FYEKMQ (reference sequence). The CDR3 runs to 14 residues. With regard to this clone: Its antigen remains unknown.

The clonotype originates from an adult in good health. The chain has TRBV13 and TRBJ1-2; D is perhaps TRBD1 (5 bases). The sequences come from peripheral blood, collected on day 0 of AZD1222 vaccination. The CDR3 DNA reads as TGTGCCAGCAGCTTAGGAGCAGGGTACGACGGCTACACCTTC. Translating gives CASSLGAGYDGYTF.